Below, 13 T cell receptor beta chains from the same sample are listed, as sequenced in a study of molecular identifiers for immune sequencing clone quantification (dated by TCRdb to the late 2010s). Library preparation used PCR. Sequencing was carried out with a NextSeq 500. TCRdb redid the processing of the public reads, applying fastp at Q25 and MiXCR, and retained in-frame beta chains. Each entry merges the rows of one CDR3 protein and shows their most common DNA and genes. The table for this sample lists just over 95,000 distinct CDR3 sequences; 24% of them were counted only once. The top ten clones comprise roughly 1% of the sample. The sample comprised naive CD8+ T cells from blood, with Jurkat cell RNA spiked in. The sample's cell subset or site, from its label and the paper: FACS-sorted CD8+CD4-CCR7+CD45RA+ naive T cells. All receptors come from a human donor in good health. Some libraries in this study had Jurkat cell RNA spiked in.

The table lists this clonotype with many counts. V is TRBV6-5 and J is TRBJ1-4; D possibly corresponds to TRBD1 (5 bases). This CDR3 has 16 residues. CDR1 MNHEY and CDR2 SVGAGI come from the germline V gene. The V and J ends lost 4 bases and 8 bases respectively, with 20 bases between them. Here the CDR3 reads CASSLRGGSPSEKLFF. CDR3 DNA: TGTGCCAGCAGTTTGAGGGGCGGGAGCCCCAGCGAAAAACTGTTTTTT.

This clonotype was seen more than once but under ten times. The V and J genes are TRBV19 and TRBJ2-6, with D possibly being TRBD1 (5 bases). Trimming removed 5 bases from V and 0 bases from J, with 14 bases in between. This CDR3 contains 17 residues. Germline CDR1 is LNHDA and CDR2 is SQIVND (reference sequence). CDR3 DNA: TGTGCCAGTAGTGGTCCGAACAGGTTCTCTGGGGCCAACGTCCTGACTTTC. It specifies CASSGPNRFSGANVLTF.

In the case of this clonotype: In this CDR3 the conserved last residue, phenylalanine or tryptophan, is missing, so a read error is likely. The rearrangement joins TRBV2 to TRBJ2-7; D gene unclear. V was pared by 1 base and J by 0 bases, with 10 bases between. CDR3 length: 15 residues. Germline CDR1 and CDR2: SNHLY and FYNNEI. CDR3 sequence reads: CASSEGPSNSYEQYL. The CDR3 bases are TGTGCCAGCAGTGAAGGTCCCAGCAACTCCTACGAGCAGTACCTC.

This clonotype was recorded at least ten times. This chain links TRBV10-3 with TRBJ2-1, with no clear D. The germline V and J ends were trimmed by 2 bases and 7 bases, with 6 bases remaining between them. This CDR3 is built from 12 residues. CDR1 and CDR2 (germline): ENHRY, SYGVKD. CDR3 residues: CAISEDTNEQFF. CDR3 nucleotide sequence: TGTGCCATCAGTGAGGATACAAATGAGCAGTTCTTC.

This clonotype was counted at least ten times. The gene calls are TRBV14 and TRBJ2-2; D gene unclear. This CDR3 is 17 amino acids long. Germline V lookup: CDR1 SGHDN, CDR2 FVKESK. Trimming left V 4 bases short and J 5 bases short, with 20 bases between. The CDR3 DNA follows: TGTGCCAGCAGCCGATTACCGCAGACCGCGGTGACCGGGGAGCTGTTTTTT. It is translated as CASSRLPQTAVTGELFF. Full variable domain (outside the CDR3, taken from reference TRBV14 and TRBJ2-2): EAGVTQFPSHSVIEKGQTVTLRCDPISGHDNLYWYRRVMGKEIKFLLHFVKESKQDESGMPNNRFLAERTGGTYSTLKVQPAELEDSGVYFCASSRLPQTAVTGELFFGEGSRLTVL.

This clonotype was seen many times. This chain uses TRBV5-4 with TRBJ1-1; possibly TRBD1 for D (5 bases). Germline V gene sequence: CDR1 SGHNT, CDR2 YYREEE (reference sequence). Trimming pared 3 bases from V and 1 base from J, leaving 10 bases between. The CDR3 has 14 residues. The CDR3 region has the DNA TGTGCCAGCAGCTGGGGGACCGAGAACACTGAAGCTTTCTTT. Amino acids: CASSWGTENTEAFF.

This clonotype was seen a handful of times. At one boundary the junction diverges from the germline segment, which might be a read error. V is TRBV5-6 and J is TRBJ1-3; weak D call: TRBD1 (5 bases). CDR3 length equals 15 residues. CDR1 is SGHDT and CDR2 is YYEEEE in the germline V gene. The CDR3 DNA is TGTGCCAGCAGCTTGGAAGGGACCTCTGGAAGCACCATATATTTT. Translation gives CASSLEGTSGSTIYF.

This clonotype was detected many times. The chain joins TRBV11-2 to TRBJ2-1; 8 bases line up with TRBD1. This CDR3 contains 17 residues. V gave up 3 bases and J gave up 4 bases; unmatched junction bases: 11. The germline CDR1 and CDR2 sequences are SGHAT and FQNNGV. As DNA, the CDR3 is TGTGCCAGCAGCTTGGATCGCGGGCAGGGGGCTTACAATGAGCAGTTCTTC. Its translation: CASSLDRGQGAYNEQFF. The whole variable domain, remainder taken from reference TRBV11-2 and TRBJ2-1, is EAGVAQSPRYKIIEKRQSVAFWCNPISGHATLYWYQQILGQGPKLLIQFQNNGVVDDSQLPKDRFSAERLKGVDSTLKIQPAKLEDSAVYLCASSLDRGQGAYNEQFFGPGTRLTVL.

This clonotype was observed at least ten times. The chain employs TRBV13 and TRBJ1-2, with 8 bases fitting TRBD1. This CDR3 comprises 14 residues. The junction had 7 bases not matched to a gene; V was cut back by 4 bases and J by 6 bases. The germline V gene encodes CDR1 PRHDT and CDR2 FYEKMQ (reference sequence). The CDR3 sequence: CASSSRTGFNGYTF. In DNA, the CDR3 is TGTGCCAGCAGCTCGCGGACAGGGTTTAATGGCTACACCTTC.

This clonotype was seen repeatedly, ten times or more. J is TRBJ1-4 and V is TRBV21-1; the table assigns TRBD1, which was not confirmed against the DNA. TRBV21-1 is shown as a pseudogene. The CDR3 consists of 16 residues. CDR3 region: CASSKGGAPPNEKLFF. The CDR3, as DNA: TGTGCCAGCAGCAAGGGGGGCGCACCCCCTAATGAAAAACTGTTTTTT.

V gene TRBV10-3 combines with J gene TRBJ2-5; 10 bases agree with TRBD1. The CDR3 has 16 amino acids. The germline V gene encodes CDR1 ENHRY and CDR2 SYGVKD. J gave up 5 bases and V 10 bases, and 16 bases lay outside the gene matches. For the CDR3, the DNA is TGTGCCACTAAAGACGGCTCCGGGACAGGGGTCGAGACCCAGTACTTC. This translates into CATKDGSGTGVETQYF.

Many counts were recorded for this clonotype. For the CDR3, the DNA is TGCGCCAGCAGCCAAGAGTACAGTCCGAACACTGAAGCTTTCTTT. Translating gives CASSQEYSPNTEAFF. V gene TRBV4-3 combines with J gene TRBJ1-1; D is unresolved. The CDR3 runs to 15 residues. The V and J ends lost 0 bases and 1 base respectively, with 9 bases between them. Germline CDR1 reads LGHNA; CDR2 reads YSLEER.

This CDR3 reads CASSLTPTGTVNTDTQYF. The CDR3 region has the DNA TGTGCCAGCAGCTTAACGCCCACCGGGACCGTTAACACAGATACGCAGTATTTT. This chain links TRBV7-3 with TRBJ2-3; perhaps D is TRBD1 or TRBD2 (5 bases each). This CDR3 has 18 amino acids. The V and J ends lost 0 bases and 2 bases respectively, with 18 bases between them. In germline, CDR1 is SGHTA, CDR2 FQGTGA.